This is a list of T cell receptor beta chains from one sample in a study of blood T cell repertoires in COVID-19. Repertoires were generated with immunoSEQ multiplex PCR, while TCRdb's copy carries only in-frame clones and drops some. The repertoire consists of about 480,000 clones, with approximately 87% occurring once and the leading ten covering about 2%. Input material: PBMCs or T cells enriched from blood (not recorded which). All receptors come from a woman in her thirties or forties who had recovered from COVID-19. CDR3s include the opening cysteine and the closing phenylalanine or tryptophan. A D gene is named only where the DNA matches it firmly. Size is stated for part of the rows, as once, few or many counts, or as a class when the clone is expanded.

clone_size	j_call	v_call	d_call	cdr3_length	cdr3_aa	cdr3_nt
NA	TRBJ1-2	TRBV10-3	NA	14	CAISEFAGDYGYTF	TGTGCCATCAGTGAATTCGCAGGGGACTATGGCTACACCTTC
NA	TRBJ2-3	TRBV5-1	NA	13	CASSVVQTDTQYF	TGCGCCAGCAGCGTTGTGCAGACAGATACGCAGTATTTT
NA	TRBJ2-1	TRBV5-1	TRBD2	16	CASSTGGTSGNNEQFF	TGCGCCAGCAGCACAGGCGGGACTAGCGGAAACAATGAGCAGTTCTTC
NA	TRBJ1-5	TRBV5-5	NA	16	CASSFEEGRRGQPQHF	TGTGCCAGCAGCTTTGAAGAGGGCCGGCGAGGGCAGCCCCAGCATTTT
NA	TRBJ1-1	TRBV18	NA	15	CASSGAGGRNTEAFF	TGTGCCAGCTCAGGAGCTGGGGGCAGGAACACTGAAGCTTTCTTT
NA	TRBJ2-6	TRBV5-4	NA	14	CASSHEGGANVLTF	TGTGCCAGCAGCCACGAGGGAGGGGCCAACGTCCTGACTTTC
NA	TRBJ1-5	TRBV19	NA	15	CASSVTGRLYQPQHF	TGTGCCAGTAGTGTCACGGGAAGGCTATATCAGCCCCAGCATTTT
NA	TRBJ2-2	TRBV29-1	NA	11	CSVDSTGELFF	TGCAGCGTTGATTCTACCGGGGAGCTGTTTTTT
NA	TRBJ1-1	TRBV4-1	TRBD1	19	CASSQDGPGRTGKGTEAFF	TGCGCCAGCAGCCAAGATGGTCCGGGTCGGACAGGTAAAGGCACTGAAGCTTTCTTT
NA	TRBJ1-2	TRBV30	TRBD1	13	CAWIGYRGSGYTF	TGTGCCTGGATTGGTTACAGGGGGTCTGGCTACACCTTC
NA	TRBJ1-2	TRBV27	TRBD1	16	CASSLIRGTAAYGYTF	TGTGCCAGCAGTTTAATTAGGGGGACAGCCGCGTATGGCTACACCTTC
once	TRBJ2-3	TRBV11-2	NA	15	CASSPIGHLTDTQYF	TGTGCCAGCAGCCCAATCGGACACCTAACAGATACGCAGTATTTT
NA	TRBJ2-1	TRBV7-2	TRBD2	14	CASSPSGSATEQFF	TGTGCCAGCAGCCCCAGCGGGAGCGCGACTGAGCAGTTCTTC
NA	TRBJ1-2	TRBV9	NA	14	CASSETGGDYGYTF	TGTGCCAGCAGCGAAACGGGGGGAGACTATGGCTACACCTTC
once	TRBJ2-1	TRBV7-8	TRBD2	16	CASSLTLAGAGNEQFF	TGTGCCAGCAGCTTAACACTAGCGGGCGCGGGGAATGAGCAGTTCTTC
NA	TRBJ2-4	TRBV3-1/TRBV3-2	TRBD2	17	CASSQSPSGLAKNIQYF	TGTGCCAGCAGCCAAAGCCCTAGCGGGCTAGCCAAAAACATTCAGTACTTC
NA	TRBJ2-1	TRBV4-1	TRBD2	16	CASSQDWTSGRDEQFF	TGCGCCAGCAGCCAAGATTGGACTAGCGGGCGGGATGAGCAGTTCTTC
NA	TRBJ1-3	TRBV4-1	TRBD1	14	CASSTQGAGNTIYF	TGCGCCAGCAGCACTCAGGGGGCTGGAAACACCATATATTTT
NA	TRBJ1-1	TRBV7-9	NA	12	CASSRDNTEAFF	TGTGCCAGCTCACGGGATAACACTGAAGCTTTCTTT
once	TRBJ1-1	TRBV7-2	NA	13	CASSLRRNTEAFF	TGTGCCAGCAGCTTAAGGAGAAACACTGAAGCTTTCTTT
NA	TRBJ2-3	TRBV14	TRBD2	16	CASSTRRTSATDTQYF	TGTGCCAGCAGCACACGGAGGACTAGCGCCACAGATACGCAGTATTTT
NA	TRBJ1-6	TRBV27	NA	14	CASSLSSGDSPLHF	TGTGCCAGCAGTTTATCGAGTGGAGATTCACCCCTCCACTTT
once	TRBJ2-1	TRBV18	TRBD2	18	CASSPQTSGANGGNEQFF	TGTGCCAGCTCACCCCAGACTAGCGGGGCAAATGGGGGGAATGAGCAGTTCTTC
NA	TRBJ2-5	TRBV7-8	NA	14	CASSLMSVEETQYF	TGTGCCAGCAGCTTAATGAGCGTAGAAGAGACCCAGTACTTC
NA	TRBJ2-2	TRBV11-3	TRBD1	17	CASNLPSGQGGTGELFF	TGTGCCAGCAACCTTCCCTCCGGACAGGGGGGCACCGGGGAGCTGTTTTTT
NA	TRBJ2-5	TRBV3-1/TRBV3-2	NA	16	CASIRTIRGHQETQYF	TGTGCCAGCATCAGAACAATTCGCGGGCACCAAGAGACCCAGTACTTC
NA	TRBJ2-1	TRBV7-9	NA	14	CASRGLASNNEQFF	TGTGCCAGCCGTGGGCTAGCGTCTAACAATGAGCAGTTCTTC
NA	TRBJ1-2	TRBV19	TRBD1	13	CASIQTGGSGYTF	TGTGCCAGTATCCAGACAGGGGGAAGTGGCTACACCTTC
NA	TRBJ2-5	TRBV7-8	TRBD2	17	CASSPASGGKAGETQYF	TGTGCCAGCAGCCCAGCGTCGGGGGGGAAGGCTGGAGAGACCCAGTACTTC
NA	TRBJ1-1	TRBV24-1	NA	11	CATSGGEEAFF	TGTGCCACCAGTGGTGGGGAGGAAGCTTTCTTT
few	TRBJ1-6	TRBV30	NA	14	CAWNKDYLNSPLHF	TGTGCCTGGAACAAGGACTACCTTAATTCACCCCTCCACTTT
NA	TRBJ1-3	TRBV7-9	NA	14	CASRSGSSGNTIYF	TGTGCCAGCAGGTCCGGGAGCTCTGGAAACACCATATATTTT
once	TRBJ1-2	TRBV6-2/TRBV6-3	NA	14	CASSSVRVNYGYTF	TGTGCCAGCAGTTCGGTCAGGGTGAACTATGGCTACACCTTC
NA	TRBJ1-2	TRBV2	NA	15	CASRQGAAPNYGYTF	TGTGCCAGCAGGCAGGGCGCTGCTCCTAACTATGGCTACACCTTC
once	TRBJ2-7	TRBV25-1	TRBD1	18	CASSWRIRTGANKVGQYF	TGTGCCAGCAGTTGGAGAATTCGGACAGGGGCGAACAAGGTTGGGCAGTACTTC
NA	TRBJ2-7	TRBV30	TRBD2	12	CAWNAGEWEQYF	TGTGCCTGGAATGCGGGAGAGTGGGAGCAGTACTTC
NA	TRBJ1-4	TRBV7-9	TRBD1	14	CASSLEDRGLELFF	TGTGCCAGCAGCTTAGAGGACAGGGGGCTTGAACTGTTTTTT
NA	TRBJ1-3	TRBV5-1	NA	14	CASSTGRSGNTIYF	TGCGCCAGCAGCACAGGTCGATCTGGAAACACCATATATTTT
NA	TRBJ2-1	TRBV29-1	TRBD2	14	CSVGGGAGPREQFF	TGCAGCGTTGGGGGCGGAGCGGGGCCTCGGGAGCAGTTCTTC
NA	TRBJ2-3	TRBV4-3	NA	16	CASSQDSRDGTDTQYF	TGCGCCAGCAGCCAAGATTCGCGGGACGGCACAGATACGCAGTATTTT
few	TRBJ1-5	TRBV7-2	TRBD1	16	CASSLRGQGSNQPQHF	TGTGCCAGCAGCTTAAGGGGACAGGGGAGCAATCAGCCCCAGCATTTT
NA	TRBJ2-3	TRBV9	TRBD1	15	CASSRQGSSTDTQYF	TGTGCCAGCAGTCGACAGGGCTCTAGCACAGATACGCAGTATTTT
NA	TRBJ2-5	TRBV2	NA	13	CASSVEGSETQYF	TGTGCCAGCAGTGTGGAAGGGAGCGAGACCCAGTACTTC
few	TRBJ1-1	TRBV25-1	NA	15	CASSEFGQGNSEAFF	TGTGCCAGCAGTGAATTTGGGCAGGGGAACTCTGAAGCTTTCTTT
NA	TRBJ1-2	TRBV6-6	TRBD1	14	CASSYSGDSLGYTF	TGTGCCAGCAGTTACTCAGGGGACAGCTTAGGCTACACCTTC